This TCR beta chain was found in a study of blood T cell repertoires in COVID-19. Assay: immunoSEQ multiplex PCR; the TCRdb copy retains only in-frame clones and omits some. Among 45,000 to 65,000 clones listed, 87% were seen once. This CDR3 is built from 14 residues. Germline V gene lookup returns CDR1 GTSNPN and CDR2 SVGIG (reference sequence). Trimming pared 7 bases from V and 0 bases from J, leaving 12 bases between. The rearrangement joins TRBV30 to TRBJ1-4, with D unclear. The source of this sequence is a human donor with acute or convalescent COVID-19. The donor label of this sample is uncertain. The sequencing input was peripheral blood. The CDR3 region is CASSLSSTNEKLFF. The CDR3 DNA is TGTGCCTCCAGTCTTTCCTCAACTAATGAAAAACTGTTTTTT.